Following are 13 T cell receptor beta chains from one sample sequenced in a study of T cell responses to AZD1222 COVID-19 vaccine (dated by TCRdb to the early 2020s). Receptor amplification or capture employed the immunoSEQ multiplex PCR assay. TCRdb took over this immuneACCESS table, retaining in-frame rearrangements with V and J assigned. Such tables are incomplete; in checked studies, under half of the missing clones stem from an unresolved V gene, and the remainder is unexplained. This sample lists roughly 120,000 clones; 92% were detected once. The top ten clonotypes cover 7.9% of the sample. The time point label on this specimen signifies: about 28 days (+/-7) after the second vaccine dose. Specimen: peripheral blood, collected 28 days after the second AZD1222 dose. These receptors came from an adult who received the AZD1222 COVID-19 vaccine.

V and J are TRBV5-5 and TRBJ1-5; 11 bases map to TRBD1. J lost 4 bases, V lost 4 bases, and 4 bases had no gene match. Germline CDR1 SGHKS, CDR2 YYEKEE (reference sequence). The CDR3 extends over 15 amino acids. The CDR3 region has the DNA TGTGCCAGCAGCATCGGGACAGGGGGAAATCAGCCCCAGCATTTT. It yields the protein CASSIGTGGNQPQHF. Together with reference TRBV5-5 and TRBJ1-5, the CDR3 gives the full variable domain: DAGVTQSPTHLIKTRGQQVTLRCSPISGHKSVSWYQQVLGQGPQFIFQYYEKEERGRGNFPDRFSARQFPNYSSELNVNALLLGDSALYLCASSIGTGGNQPQHFGDGTRLSIL.

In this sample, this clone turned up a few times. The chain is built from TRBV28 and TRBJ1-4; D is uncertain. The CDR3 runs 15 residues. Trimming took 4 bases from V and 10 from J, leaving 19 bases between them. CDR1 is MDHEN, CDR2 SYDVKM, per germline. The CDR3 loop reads CASSSSTPLGGKLFF. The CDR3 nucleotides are TGTGCCAGCAGTTCCAGCACCCCCCTAGGAGGAAAACTGTTTTTT. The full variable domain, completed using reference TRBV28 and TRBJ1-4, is DVKVTQSSRYLVKRTGEKVFLECVQDMDHENMFWYRQDPGLGLRLIYFSYDVKMKEKGDIPEGYSVSREKKERFSLILESASTNQTSMYLCASSSSTPLGGKLFFGSGTQLSVL.

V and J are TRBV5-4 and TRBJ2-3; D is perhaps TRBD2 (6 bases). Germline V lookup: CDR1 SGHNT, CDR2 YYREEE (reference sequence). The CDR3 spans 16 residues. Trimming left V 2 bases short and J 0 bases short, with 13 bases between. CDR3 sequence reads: CASSLGRERSTDTQYF. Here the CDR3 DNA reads TGTGCCAGCAGCTTAGGTCGGGAGAGAAGCACAGATACGCAGTATTTT.

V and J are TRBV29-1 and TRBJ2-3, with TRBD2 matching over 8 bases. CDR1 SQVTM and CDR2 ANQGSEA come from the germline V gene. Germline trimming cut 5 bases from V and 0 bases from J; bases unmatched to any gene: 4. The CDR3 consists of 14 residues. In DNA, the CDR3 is TGCAGCGTTAGGTCTAGCGGGAGCACAGATACGCAGTATTTT. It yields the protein CSVRSSGSTDTQYF.

CDR3 amino acids: CASSPYRGLGAFF. The CDR3 nucleotides are TGTGCCAGCAGTCCTTACAGGGGGTTGGGAGCTTTCTTT. The chain carries TRBV28 and TRBJ1-1; TRBD1 matches 8 bases. CDR3 length: 13 residues. Germline CDR1 reads MDHEN; CDR2 reads SYDVKM. The ends lost 5 bases at V and 10 bases at J; junction bases unmatched: 9.

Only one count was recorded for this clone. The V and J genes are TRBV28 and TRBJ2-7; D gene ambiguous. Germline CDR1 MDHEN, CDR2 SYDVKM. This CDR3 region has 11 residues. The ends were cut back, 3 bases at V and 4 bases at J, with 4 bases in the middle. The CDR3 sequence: CASSLQYEQYF. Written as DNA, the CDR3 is TGTGCCAGCAGTTTGCAGTACGAGCAGTACTTC.

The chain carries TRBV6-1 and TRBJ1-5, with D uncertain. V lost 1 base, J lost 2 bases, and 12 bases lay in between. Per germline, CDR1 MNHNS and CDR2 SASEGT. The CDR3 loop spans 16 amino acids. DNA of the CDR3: TGTGCCAGCAGTGAAGATAGTAGGACGCGCAATCAGCCCCAGCATTTT. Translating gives CASSEDSRTRNQPQHF.

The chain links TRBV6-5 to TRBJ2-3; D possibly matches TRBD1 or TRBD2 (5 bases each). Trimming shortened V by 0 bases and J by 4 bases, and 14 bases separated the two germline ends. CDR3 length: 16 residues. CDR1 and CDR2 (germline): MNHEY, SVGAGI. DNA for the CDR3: TGTGCCAGCAGTTACTCGATGTGGGGGAGATCAGATACGCAGTATTTT. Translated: CASSYSMWGRSDTQYF.

In DNA, the CDR3 is TGTGCCAGCACTACAGCTAATTCACCCCTCCACTTT. It encodes CASTTANSPLHF. The V call is TRBV7-2, the J call TRBJ1-6; D unresolved. Trimming removed 7 bases from V and 6 bases from J, with 7 bases in between. This CDR3 is built from 12 residues. Looked up from germline, CDR1 is SGHTA and CDR2 is FQGNSA.

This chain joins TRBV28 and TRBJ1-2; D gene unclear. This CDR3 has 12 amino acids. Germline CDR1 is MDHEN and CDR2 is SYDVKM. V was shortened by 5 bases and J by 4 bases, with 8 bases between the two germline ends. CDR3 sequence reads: CASSETIYGYTF. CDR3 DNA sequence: TGTGCCAGCAGTGAGACAATCTATGGCTACACCTTC.

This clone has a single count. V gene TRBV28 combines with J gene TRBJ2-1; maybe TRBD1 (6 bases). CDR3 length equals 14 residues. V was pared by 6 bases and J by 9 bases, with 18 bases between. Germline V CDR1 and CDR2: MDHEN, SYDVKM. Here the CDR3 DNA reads TGTGCCAGCAGCTTCTGGACAGAAAAAGGTGAGCAGTTCTTC. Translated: CASSFWTEKGEQFF. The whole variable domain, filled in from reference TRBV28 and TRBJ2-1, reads DVKVTQSSRYLVKRTGEKVFLECVQDMDHENMFWYRQDPGLGLRLIYFSYDVKMKEKGDIPEGYSVSREKKERFSLILESASTNQTSMYLCASSFWTEKGEQFFGPGTRLTVL.

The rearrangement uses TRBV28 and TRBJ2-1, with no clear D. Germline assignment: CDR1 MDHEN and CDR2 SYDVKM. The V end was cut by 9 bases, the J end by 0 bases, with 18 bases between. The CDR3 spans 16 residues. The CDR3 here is CASSPLGSSSYNEQFF. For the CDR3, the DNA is TGTGCCAGTTCCCCTCTGGGCAGCAGCTCCTACAATGAGCAGTTCTTC.

The CDR3 sequence is CASSFFTGSSGTEAFF. In DNA form, the CDR3 reads TGCGCCAGCAGCTTCTTCACAGGGAGCTCTGGCACTGAAGCTTTCTTT. This sequence joins TRBV5-1 and TRBJ1-1, with D possibly TRBD1 on 6 matching bases. CDR3 length equals 16 residues. Trimming removed 2 bases from V and 4 bases from J, with 18 bases in between. CDR1 and CDR2 (germline): SGHRS, YFSETQ.